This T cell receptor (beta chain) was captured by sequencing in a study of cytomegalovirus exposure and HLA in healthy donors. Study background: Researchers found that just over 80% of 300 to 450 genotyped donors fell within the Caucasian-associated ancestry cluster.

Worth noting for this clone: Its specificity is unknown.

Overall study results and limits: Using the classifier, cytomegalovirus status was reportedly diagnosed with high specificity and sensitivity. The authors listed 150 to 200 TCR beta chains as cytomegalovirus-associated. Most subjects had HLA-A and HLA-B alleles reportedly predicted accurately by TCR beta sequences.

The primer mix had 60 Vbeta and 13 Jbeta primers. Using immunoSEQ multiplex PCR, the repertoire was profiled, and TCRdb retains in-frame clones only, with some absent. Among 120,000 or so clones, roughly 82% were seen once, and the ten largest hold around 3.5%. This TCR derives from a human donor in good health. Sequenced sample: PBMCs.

CDR3 nucleotides: TGTGCCAGCAGTGTCGCCTTTGGCGGGGGCACAGATACGCAGTATTTT. It codes for CASSVAFGGGTDTQYF. The chain carries TRBV2 and TRBJ2-3; possible D gene TRBD2, 6 bases. The germline V gene has CDR1 SNHLY and CDR2 FYNNEI. Trimming shortened V by 4 bases and J by 1 base, and 15 bases separated the two germline ends. The CDR3 loop spans 16 amino acids.